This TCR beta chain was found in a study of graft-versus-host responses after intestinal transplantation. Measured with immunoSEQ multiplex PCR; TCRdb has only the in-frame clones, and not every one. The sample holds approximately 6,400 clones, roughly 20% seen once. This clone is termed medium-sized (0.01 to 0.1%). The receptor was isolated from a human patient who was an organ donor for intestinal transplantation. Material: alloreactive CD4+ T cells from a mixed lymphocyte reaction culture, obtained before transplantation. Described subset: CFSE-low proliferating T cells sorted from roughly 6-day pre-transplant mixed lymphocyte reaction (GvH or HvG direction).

DNA for the CDR3: TGCGCCAGCAGCTCCAACTACGAGCAGTACTTC. This codes for CASSSNYEQYF. V and J are TRBV5-1 and TRBJ2-7; D gene ambiguous. The length of the CDR3 is 11 residues. Germline values: CDR1 SGHRS, CDR2 YFSETQ. The V gene lost 3 bases and the J gene lost 3 bases, with 4 bases spanning the gap.